This T cell receptor beta chain was sequenced for a study of blood T cell repertoires in COVID-19. Study information: COVID-19 samples, acute and convalescent, were from the United States, Italy and Spain. In each case, the material was cDNA or gDNA derived from T cells, B-cell-depleted T cells, or PBMCs.

As processed by the authors: Amplified reference gene primers provided the basis for estimating nucleated cell counts. Data came from immunoSEQ multiplex PCR; TCRdb stores just in-frame clones and leaves some out. The DNA gave D and trimming, while V, J and clone size come from that table. This table has roughly 56,000 clones, roughly 91% appearing once. CDR1 is SEHNR and CDR2 is FQNEAQ in the germline V gene (reference sequence). The CDR3 runs to 13 residues. Between the trimmed V and J ends, which lost 3 bases and 2 bases, there was a span of 8 bases. The sequencing input was peripheral blood. The rearrangement links TRBV7-9 to TRBJ2-7; possibly TRBD1 for D (6 bases). This receptor was taken from a man aged 45-65 years with active COVID-19. The CDR3 DNA reads as TGTGCCAGCAGCTTTTCAGGGGCCTACGAGCAGTACTTC. It encodes CASSFSGAYEQYF.